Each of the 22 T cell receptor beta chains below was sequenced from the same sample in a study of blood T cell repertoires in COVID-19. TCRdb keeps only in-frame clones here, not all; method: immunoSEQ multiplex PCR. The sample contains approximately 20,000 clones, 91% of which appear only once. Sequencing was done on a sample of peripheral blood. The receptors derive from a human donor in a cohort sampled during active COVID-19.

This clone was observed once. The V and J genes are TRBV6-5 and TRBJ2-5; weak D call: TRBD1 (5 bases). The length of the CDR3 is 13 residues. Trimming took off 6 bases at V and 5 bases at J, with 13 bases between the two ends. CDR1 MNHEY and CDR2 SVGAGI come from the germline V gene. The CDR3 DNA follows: TGTGCCAGCAGCACCCCAGGGTTGGAGACCCAGTACTTC. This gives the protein CASSTPGLETQYF.

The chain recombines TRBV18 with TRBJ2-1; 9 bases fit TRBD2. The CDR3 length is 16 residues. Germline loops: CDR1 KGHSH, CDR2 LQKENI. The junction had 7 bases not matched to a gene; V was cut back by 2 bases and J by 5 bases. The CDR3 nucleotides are TGTGCCAGCTCACCAAAGGCGGGGGGGGAACACAATGAGCAGTTCTTC. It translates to CASSPKAGGEHNEQFF.

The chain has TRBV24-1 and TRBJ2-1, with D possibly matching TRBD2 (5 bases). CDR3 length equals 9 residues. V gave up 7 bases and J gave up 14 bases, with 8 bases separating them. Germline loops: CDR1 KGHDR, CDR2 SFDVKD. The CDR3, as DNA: TGTGCCACCAGGGCCGGGGAGTTCTTC. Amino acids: CATRAGEFF.

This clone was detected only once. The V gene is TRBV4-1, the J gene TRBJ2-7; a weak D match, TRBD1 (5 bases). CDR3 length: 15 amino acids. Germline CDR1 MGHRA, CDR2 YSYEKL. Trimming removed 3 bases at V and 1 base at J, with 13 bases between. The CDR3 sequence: CASSQIQASSYEQYF. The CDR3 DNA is TGCGCCAGCAGCCAGATACAGGCTTCTTCCTACGAGCAGTACTTC.

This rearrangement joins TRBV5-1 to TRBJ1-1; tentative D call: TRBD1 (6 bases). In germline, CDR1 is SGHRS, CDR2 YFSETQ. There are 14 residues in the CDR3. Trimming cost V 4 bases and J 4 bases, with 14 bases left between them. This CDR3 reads CASSLFRGSTEAFF. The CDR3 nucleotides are TGCGCCAGCAGCCTCTTCAGGGGATCCACTGAAGCTTTCTTT. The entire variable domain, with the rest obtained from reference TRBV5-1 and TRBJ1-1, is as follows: KAGVTQTPRYLIKTRGQQVTLSCSPISGHRSVSWYQQTPGQGLQFLFEYFSETQRNKGNFPGRFSGRQFSNSRSEMNVSTLELGDSALYLCASSLFRGSTEAFFGQGTRLTVV.

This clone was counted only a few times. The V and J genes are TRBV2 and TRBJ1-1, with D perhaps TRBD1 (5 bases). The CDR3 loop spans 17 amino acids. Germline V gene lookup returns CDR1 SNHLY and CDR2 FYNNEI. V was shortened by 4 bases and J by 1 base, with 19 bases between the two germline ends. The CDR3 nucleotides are TGTGCCAGCAGTGTTAGGCAGGGCTTCATTACGAACACTGAAGCTTTCTTT. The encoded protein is CASSVRQGFITNTEAFF.

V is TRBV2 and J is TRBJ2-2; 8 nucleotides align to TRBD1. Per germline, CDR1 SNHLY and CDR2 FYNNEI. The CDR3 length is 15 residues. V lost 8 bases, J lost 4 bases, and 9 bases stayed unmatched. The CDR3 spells CASGSRGLGTGELFF. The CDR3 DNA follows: TGTGCCAGCGGAAGCAGGGGGCTCGGCACCGGGGAGCTGTTTTTT.

CDR3 bases: TGTGCCAGCAGCTTACCTTCCATCAGGGTAGCCAAAAACATTCAGTACTTC. It translates to CASSLPSIRVAKNIQYF. This sequence joins TRBV11-3 and TRBJ2-4; the D gene is possibly TRBD1 (5 bases). This CDR3 contains 17 residues. Trimming removed 2 bases at V and 0 bases at J, with 14 bases between. Germline CDR1 and CDR2: SGHNT and YENEEA.

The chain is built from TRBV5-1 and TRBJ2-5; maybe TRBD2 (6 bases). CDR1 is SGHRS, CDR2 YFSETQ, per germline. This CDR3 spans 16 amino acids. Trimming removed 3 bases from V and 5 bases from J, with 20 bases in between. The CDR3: CASSSGLQAGRETQYF. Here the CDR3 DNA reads TGCGCCAGCAGCTCGGGCCTCCAGGCAGGGAGGGAGACCCAGTACTTC.

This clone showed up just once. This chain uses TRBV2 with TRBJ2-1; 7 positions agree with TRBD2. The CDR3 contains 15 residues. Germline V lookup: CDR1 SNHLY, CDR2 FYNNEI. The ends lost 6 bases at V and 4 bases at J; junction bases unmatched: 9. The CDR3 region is CASRKLASKYNEQFF. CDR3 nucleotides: TGTGCCAGCAGGAAACTAGCGAGTAAATACAATGAGCAGTTCTTC.

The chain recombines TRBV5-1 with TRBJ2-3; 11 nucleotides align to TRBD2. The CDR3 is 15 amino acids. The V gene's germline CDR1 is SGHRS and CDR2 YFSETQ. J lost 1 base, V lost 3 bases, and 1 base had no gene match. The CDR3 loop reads CASSSLAGGTDTQYF. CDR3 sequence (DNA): TGCGCCAGCAGCTCACTAGCGGGAGGCACAGATACGCAGTATTTT. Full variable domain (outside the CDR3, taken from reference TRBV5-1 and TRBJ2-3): KAGVTQTPRYLIKTRGQQVTLSCSPISGHRSVSWYQQTPGQGLQFLFEYFSETQRNKGNFPGRFSGRQFSNSRSEMNVSTLELGDSALYLCASSSLAGGTDTQYFGPGTRLTVL.

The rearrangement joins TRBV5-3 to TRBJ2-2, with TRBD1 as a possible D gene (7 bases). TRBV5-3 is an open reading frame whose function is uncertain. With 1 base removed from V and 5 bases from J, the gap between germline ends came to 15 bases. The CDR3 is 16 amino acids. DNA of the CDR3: TGTGCCAGAAGCTTGAGGGCAGGGGGGAGTACCGGGGAGCTGTTTTTT. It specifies CARSLRAGGSTGELFF.

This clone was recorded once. CDR3 in amino acids: CASSLEGRGTNEKLFF. DNA for the CDR3: TGCGCCAGCAGCTTGGAGGGCAGGGGAACTAATGAAAAACTGTTTTTT. The chain carries TRBV5-1 and TRBJ1-4, with a possible D match to TRBD1 (6 bases). Trimming took off 0 bases at V and 1 base at J, with 10 bases between the two ends. The CDR3 is made up of 16 amino acids. The germline V gene has CDR1 SGHRS and CDR2 YFSETQ.

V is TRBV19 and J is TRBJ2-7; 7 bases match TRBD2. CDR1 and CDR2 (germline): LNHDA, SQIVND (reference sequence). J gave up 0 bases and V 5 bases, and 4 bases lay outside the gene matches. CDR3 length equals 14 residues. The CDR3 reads CASSWDYSSYEQYF. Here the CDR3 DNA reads TGTGCCAGTAGTTGGGACTACAGCTCCTACGAGCAGTACTTC.

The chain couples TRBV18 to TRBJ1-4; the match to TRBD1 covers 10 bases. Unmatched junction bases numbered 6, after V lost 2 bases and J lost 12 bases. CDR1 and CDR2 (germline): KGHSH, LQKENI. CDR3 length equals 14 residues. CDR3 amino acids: CASSPDRGPRELFF. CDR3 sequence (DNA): TGTGCCAGCTCACCAGACAGGGGGCCGCGGGAACTGTTTTTT.

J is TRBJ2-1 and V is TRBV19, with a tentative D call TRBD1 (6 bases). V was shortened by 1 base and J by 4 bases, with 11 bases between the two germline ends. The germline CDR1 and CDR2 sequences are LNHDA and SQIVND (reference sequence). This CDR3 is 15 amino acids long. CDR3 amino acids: CASSIGGQGYNEQFF. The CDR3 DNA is TGTGCCAGTAGTATAGGGGGGCAGGGTTACAATGAGCAGTTCTTC.

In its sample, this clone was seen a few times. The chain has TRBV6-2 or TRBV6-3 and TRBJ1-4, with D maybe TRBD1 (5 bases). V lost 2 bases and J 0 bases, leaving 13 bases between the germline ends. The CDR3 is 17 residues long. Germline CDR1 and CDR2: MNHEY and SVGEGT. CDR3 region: CASSYHKGIPTNEKLFF. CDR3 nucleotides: TGTGCCAGCAGTTACCATAAGGGGATCCCAACTAATGAAAAACTGTTTTTT.

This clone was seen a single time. The CDR3 loop is CASSLGNRGGETQYF. Here the CDR3 DNA reads TGTGCCAGCAGCTTAGGGAACAGGGGGGGAGAGACCCAGTACTTC. The chain is built from TRBV7-2 and TRBJ2-5; TRBD1 might be the D (8 bases). Germline assignment: CDR1 SGHTA and CDR2 FQGNSA. The CDR3 spans 15 residues. With 1 base removed from V and 4 bases from J, the gap between germline ends came to 13 bases.

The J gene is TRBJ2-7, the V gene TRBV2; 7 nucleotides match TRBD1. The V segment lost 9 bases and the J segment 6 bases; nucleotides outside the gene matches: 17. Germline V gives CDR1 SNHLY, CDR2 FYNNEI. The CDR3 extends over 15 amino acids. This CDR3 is CARRRYWDSRVEQYF. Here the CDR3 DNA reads TGTGCCAGGCGACGATACTGGGACAGTAGGGTCGAGCAGTACTTC. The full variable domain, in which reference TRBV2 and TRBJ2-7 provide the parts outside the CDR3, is EPEVTQTPSHQVTQMGQEVILRCVPISNHLYFYWYRQILGQKVEFLVSFYNNEISEKSEIFDDQFSVERPDGSNFTLKIRSTKLEDSAMYFCARRRYWDSRVEQYFGPGTRLTVT.

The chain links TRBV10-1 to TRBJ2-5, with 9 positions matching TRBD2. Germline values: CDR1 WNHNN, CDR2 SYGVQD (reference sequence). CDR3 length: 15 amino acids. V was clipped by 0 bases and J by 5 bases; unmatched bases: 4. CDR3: CASSESPSGIETQYF. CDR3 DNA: TGCGCCAGCAGTGAGTCGCCTAGCGGGATTGAGACCCAGTACTTC.

The CDR3, as DNA: TGTGCCAGCAGCGCGACAGGGGGAATCGATAGCACAGATACGCAGTATTTT. This gives the protein CASSATGGIDSTDTQYF. The J gene is TRBJ2-3, the V gene TRBV13; 9 bases are a match to TRBD1. Trimming removed 5 bases from V and 0 bases from J; junction bases left unmatched: 9. The CDR3 is made up of 17 amino acids. Per germline, CDR1 PRHDT and CDR2 FYEKMQ (reference sequence).

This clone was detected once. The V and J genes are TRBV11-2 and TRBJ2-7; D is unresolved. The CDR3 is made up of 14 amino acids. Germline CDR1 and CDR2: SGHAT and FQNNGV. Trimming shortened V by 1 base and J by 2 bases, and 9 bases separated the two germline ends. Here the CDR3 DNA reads TGTGCCAGCAGCTTAGCGGTCTTAGCCTACGAGCAGTACTTC. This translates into CASSLAVLAYEQYF.